This T cell receptor beta chain was sequenced in a study of blood T cell repertoires in COVID-19. Study summary: Samples came from the United States, Italy and Spain, spanning acute and convalescent COVID-19. The analysed material was cDNA or gDNA that came from T cells, B-cell-depleted T cells, or PBMCs.

With 3 bases removed from V and 6 bases from J, the gap between germline ends came to 12 bases. From germline, CDR1 is SGHDN and CDR2 FVKESK. This CDR3 has 13 residues. Assay used: immunoSEQ multiplex PCR; TCRdb lists only in-frame clones, some missing. Among under 150,000 clones, around 88% were seen once, and the ten largest hold 28%. The receptor was isolated from a human donor in a cohort sampled during active COVID-19. The source material was peripheral blood. V gene TRBV14 combines with J gene TRBJ2-7; D perhaps matches TRBD2 (5 bases). The CDR3 DNA is TGTGCCAGCAGCCATTTCCCAGAGGGCGAGCAGTACTTC. This codes for CASSHFPEGEQYF.